Following are 25 T cell receptor beta chains from one sample sequenced in a study of T cell responses to AZD1222 COVID-19 vaccine. Sequencing used immunoSEQ multiplex PCR; TCRdb keeps in-frame clones, though not all of them. This sample has around 140,000 clones, with about 92% found just once. The sample here was peripheral blood, taken on day 0 of AZD1222 vaccination. The receptor set was obtained from an adult in good health.

The chain carries TRBV6-4 and TRBJ2-4; TRBD2 matches at 7 bases. This CDR3 has 17 residues. Germline trimming cut 6 bases from V and 0 bases from J; bases unmatched to any gene: 11. Germline V gene data show CDR1 as MRHNA and CDR2 as SNTAGT. CDR3 in amino acids: CASRITGLLLAKNIQYF. CDR3 sequence (DNA): TGTGCCAGCAGGATTACGGGACTACTATTAGCCAAAAACATTCAGTACTTC.

The table lists this clone with a count of one. The chain uses TRBV28 and TRBJ1-2; TRBD1 is a possible D gene (5 bases). In germline, CDR1 is MDHEN, CDR2 SYDVKM. The CDR3 is 14 amino acids. V was pared by 4 bases and J by 2 bases, with 11 bases between. CDR3 residues: CASSWGRDNYGYTF. The CDR3 DNA sequence: TGTGCCAGCAGTTGGGGGAGGGACAACTATGGCTACACCTTC.

This rearrangement joins TRBV9 to TRBJ1-1; D is unclear. V lost 0 bases to trimming and J lost 2 bases, with 11 bases between them. Per germline, CDR1 SGDLS and CDR2 YYNGEE. The CDR3 consists of 15 residues. The CDR3 reads CASSVGDIINTEAFF. The CDR3 DNA sequence: TGTGCCAGCAGCGTAGGAGACATAATAAACACTGAAGCTTTCTTT.

This chain links TRBV10-2 with TRBJ1-4; TRBD1 is a possible D gene (5 bases). V lost 4 bases, J lost 3 bases, and 6 bases lay in between. Per germline, CDR1 WSHSY and CDR2 SAAADI. There are 13 residues in the CDR3. The chain's CDR3 is CASSGQPNEKLFF. In DNA form, the CDR3 reads TGCGCCAGCAGTGGACAGCCTAATGAAAAACTGTTTTTT.

The DNA for the CDR3 is TGTGCCAGCTCCATCGGGGAGGACACTGAAGCTTTCTTT. It specifies CASSIGEDTEAFF. This rearrangement joins TRBV18 to TRBJ1-1; D is unclear. Germline values: CDR1 KGHSH, CDR2 LQKENI. The CDR3 is 13 residues long. Trimming took off 6 bases at V and 3 bases at J, with 11 bases between the two ends.

The rearrangement joins TRBV9 to TRBJ1-2; tentative D call: TRBD1 (6 bases). V dropped 3 bases and J dropped 8 bases, with 23 bases sitting between them. The CDR3 spans 16 residues. Germline CDR1 and CDR2: SGDLS and YYNGEE. The DNA of the CDR3 is TGTGCCAGCAGCGGCCAAGGGTTAGGACAGTCCCGGGGCTACACCTTC. This encodes CASSGQGLGQSRGYTF.

The J gene is TRBJ1-1, the V gene TRBV24-1; D unresolved. CDR3 size: 12 residues. V was pared by 5 bases and J by 1 base, with 4 bases between. The germline V gene has CDR1 KGHDR and CDR2 SFDVKD. CDR3 bases: TGTGCCACCAGTGCAACGAACACTGAAGCTTTCTTT. Protein product: CATSATNTEAFF.

The rearrangement uses TRBV12-3 or TRBV12-4 and TRBJ1-5, with a possible D match to TRBD1 (6 bases). The CDR3 loop spans 13 amino acids. V lost 5 bases to trimming and J lost 5 bases, with 10 bases between them. The CDR3 DNA is TGTGCCAGCAGTGTCCGACAGGATCAGCCCCAGCATTTT. It codes for CASSVRQDQPQHF.

The CDR3 nucleotides read TGTGCCAGCAGCTTAATGGGGATAACAGGGAACTATGGCTACACCTTC. This sequence encodes CASSLMGITGNYGYTF. The gene calls are TRBV7-3 and TRBJ1-2, with D perhaps TRBD1 (6 bases). Germline V gene data show CDR1 as SGHTA and CDR2 as FQGTGA. The V end lost 1 base, the J end lost 2 bases, and 14 bases lay between the germline ends. The CDR3 loop spans 16 amino acids.

This sequence joins TRBV5-1 and TRBJ1-2; no firm D call. There are 16 residues in the CDR3. The ends were cut back, 4 bases at V and 1 base at J, with 17 bases in the middle. Germline CDR1 reads SGHRS; CDR2 reads YFSETQ. The CDR3 loop reads CASSKDPTGGNYGYTF. The CDR3 nucleotides read TGCGCCAGCAGCAAGGACCCCACGGGTGGTAACTATGGCTACACCTTC.

V and J are TRBV18 and TRBJ1-3; D gene unclear. Trimming pared 6 bases from V and 4 bases from J, leaving 10 bases between. CDR3 size: 13 residues. Germline CDR1 reads KGHSH; CDR2 reads LQKENI. DNA for the CDR3: TGTGCCAGCTCCCCTAGAGACGGAAACACCATATATTTT. Protein sequence: CASSPRDGNTIYF.

V is TRBV9 and J is TRBJ2-1; 9 bases are a match to TRBD1. Germline V gene data show CDR1 as SGDLS and CDR2 as YYNGEE. After removal of 0 bases from V and 5 bases from J, the junction contained 3 bases not matched to a gene. The CDR3 is 15 residues long. CDR3 DNA: TGTGCCAGCAGCGTAGGGGGGACAGGGCACAATGAGCAGTTCTTC. It yields the protein CASSVGGTGHNEQFF.

The V and J genes are TRBV19 and TRBJ2-5; TRBD1 might be the D (6 bases). The V gene lost 6 bases and the J gene lost 1 base, with 9 bases spanning the gap. CDR1 and CDR2 from the germline V gene are LNHDA and SQIVND (reference sequence). CDR3 length: 13 amino acids. The CDR3 DNA sequence: TGTGCCAGTAGCCGGGACACCCAAGAGACCCAGTACTTC. It encodes CASSRDTQETQYF.

The rearrangement uses TRBV9 and TRBJ1-2; D gene uncertain. The CDR3 runs 13 residues. Germline V lookup: CDR1 SGDLS, CDR2 YYNGEE. Trimming left V 4 bases short and J 5 bases short, with 12 bases between. CDR3 protein: CASSHGSLYGYTF. CDR3 nucleotides: TGTGCCAGCAGCCACGGGTCTCTGTATGGCTACACCTTC. Drawing the rest from reference TRBV9 and TRBJ1-2, the complete variable domain is DSGVTQTPKHLITATGQRVTLRCSPRSGDLSVYWYQQSLDQGLQFLIQYYNGEERAKGNILERFSAQQFPDLHSELNLSSLELGDSALYFCASSHGSLYGYTFGSGTRLTVV.

The count of this clone is one. The J gene is TRBJ1-2, the V gene TRBV19, with a weak D call TRBD1 (6 bases). Germline V gene lookup returns CDR1 LNHDA and CDR2 SQIVND (reference sequence). CDR3 length equals 13 residues. The ends were cut back, 8 bases at V and 10 bases at J, with 20 bases in the middle. The CDR3 here is CASSPGGLEDYTF. The CDR3 nucleotides are TGTGCCAGTTCGCCTGGGGGGCTGGAAGACTACACCTTC.

This sequence joins TRBV19 and TRBJ2-2; the match to TRBD1 covers 9 bases. In germline, CDR1 is LNHDA, CDR2 SQIVND (reference sequence). Trimming took 6 bases from V and 4 from J; bases not matched to a gene: 3. The CDR3 has 14 amino acids. The CDR3, as DNA: TGTGCCAGTAGCGTGACAGGGGGCACCGGGGAGCTGTTTTTT. Residues: CASSVTGGTGELFF.

A single count supports this clone. V gene TRBV19 combines with J gene TRBJ1-5; D is ambiguous. CDR1 and CDR2 from the germline V gene are LNHDA and SQIVND (reference sequence). The CDR3 runs 13 residues. V lost 3 bases, J lost 4 bases, and 7 bases lay in between. CDR3 region: CASSIGINQPQHF. CDR3 in DNA: TGTGCCAGTAGTATTGGAATTAATCAGCCCCAGCATTTT.

The V gene is TRBV2, the J gene TRBJ2-5, with 11 bases aligning to TRBD1. This CDR3 comprises 15 residues. Germline-derived CDR1 and CDR2 are SNHLY and FYNNEI. Losses at the gene ends were 5 bases for V and 7 bases for J; bases not matched to a gene: 9. The DNA of the CDR3 is TGTGCCAGCAGTATCAGCCGGGACAGGGGGGTGACCCAGTACTTC. It translates to CASSISRDRGVTQYF.

The chain carries TRBV19 and TRBJ1-3; D ambiguous. The CDR3 is 13 amino acids. Trimming pared 8 bases from V and 0 bases from J, leaving 8 bases between. CDR1 is LNHDA, CDR2 SQIVND, per germline (reference sequence). The CDR3 loop reads CASSLNSGNTIYF. CDR3 nucleotides: TGTGCCAGTTCCCTGAACTCTGGAAACACCATATATTTT.

The rearrangement uses TRBV7-2 and TRBJ1-1; TRBD1 agrees at 9 bases. Germline V gene sequence: CDR1 SGHTA, CDR2 FQGNSA. The CDR3 runs 15 residues. Germline trimming cut 4 bases from V and 0 bases from J; bases unmatched to any gene: 3. CDR3 sequence (DNA): TGTGCCAGCAGCTGGGGGACAGGGCTGAACACTGAAGCTTTCTTT. This translates into CASSWGTGLNTEAFF.

This rearrangement joins TRBV19 to TRBJ1-5; no clear D gene. This CDR3 has 15 amino acids. Trimming left V 5 bases short and J 6 bases short, with 17 bases between. Germline loops: CDR1 LNHDA, CDR2 SQIVND (reference sequence). The CDR3 loop is CASSLMGRRAQPQHF. The CDR3 DNA reads as TGTGCCAGTAGTCTAATGGGAAGGAGGGCTCAGCCCCAGCATTTT.

This clone was recorded only once. This chain links TRBV30 with TRBJ2-5; perhaps TRBD2 as D (6 bases). Trimming left V 1 base short and J 5 bases short, with 8 bases between. Germline V lookup: CDR1 GTSNPN, CDR2 SVGIG (reference sequence). This CDR3 contains 12 residues. CDR3 protein: CAWSGGAETQYF. The CDR3, as DNA: TGTGCCTGGAGTGGCGGGGCCGAGACCCAGTACTTC.

The V gene is TRBV5-1, the J gene TRBJ2-1; 11 nucleotides agree with TRBD2. Germline lookup yields CDR1 SGHRS and CDR2 YFSETQ. CDR3 length: 14 residues. V was clipped by 0 bases and J by 12 bases; unmatched bases: 5. The CDR3 DNA follows: TGCGCCAGCAGCTTGGCTAGCGGGGGGCGCCTGCAGTTCTTC. The encoded protein is CASSLASGGRLQFF.

As DNA, the CDR3 is TGCGCCAGCAGCTCCGCGGTAAGCTCCTACAATGAGCAGTTCTTC. Translated, it gives CASSSAVSSYNEQFF. V and J are TRBV5-1 and TRBJ2-1; D remains ambiguous. The germline CDR1 and CDR2 sequences are SGHRS and YFSETQ. V was cut by 3 bases and J by 0 bases, with 10 bases left in between. The CDR3 is made up of 15 amino acids.

This chain links TRBV18 with TRBJ2-5, with D hard to call. The V gene's germline CDR1 is KGHSH and CDR2 LQKENI. The CDR3 runs to 14 residues. Between the trimmed V and J ends, which lost 3 bases and 0 bases, there was a span of 8 bases. The CDR3 nucleotides are TGTGCCAGCTCACCGTCTGGGAACCAAGAGACCCAGTACTTC. Its translation: CASSPSGNQETQYF.